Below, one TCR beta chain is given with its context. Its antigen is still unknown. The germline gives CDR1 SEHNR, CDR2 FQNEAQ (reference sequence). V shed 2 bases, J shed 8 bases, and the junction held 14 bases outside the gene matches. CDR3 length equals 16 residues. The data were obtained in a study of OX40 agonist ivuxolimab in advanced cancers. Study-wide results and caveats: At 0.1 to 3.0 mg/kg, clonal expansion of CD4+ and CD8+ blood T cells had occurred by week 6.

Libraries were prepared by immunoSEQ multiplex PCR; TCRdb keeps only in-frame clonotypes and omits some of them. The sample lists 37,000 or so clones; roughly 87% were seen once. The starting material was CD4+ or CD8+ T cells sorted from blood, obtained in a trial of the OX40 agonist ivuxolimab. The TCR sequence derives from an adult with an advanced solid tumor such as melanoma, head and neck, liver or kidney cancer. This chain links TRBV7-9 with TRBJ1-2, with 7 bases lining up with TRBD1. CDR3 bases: TGTGCCAGCAGCTTACCGGACGGGCAGGGGGAAAAAGGCTACACCTTC. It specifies CASSLPDGQGEKGYTF.